A selection of T cell receptor beta chains follows, all from one sample in a study of blood T cell repertoires in COVID-19. Clones were sequenced by immunoSEQ multiplex PCR, and TCRdb holds only the in-frame ones, with some missing. The sample includes some 120,000 clones, about 70% seen only once; the top ten take 4.5% to 6%. What was sequenced was peripheral blood. All receptors come from a man older than 75 with COVID-19, enrolled during active disease. CDR3s include the opening cysteine and the closing phenylalanine or tryptophan. Fields, in order: clone size, D gene, J gene, V gene, CDR3 protein, CDR3 DNA. The D gene is left open where the match is weak. Rows give clone size only sometimes, using once, few, many, or a class for an expanded clone.

clone size: NA; D gene: NA; J gene: TRBJ2-7; V gene: TRBV21-1; CDR3 protein: CASFDLGVQSSYEQYF; CDR3 DNA: TGTGCCAGCTTCGACCTCGGGGTCCAAAGCTCCTACGAGCAGTACTTC
clone size: few; D gene: NA; J gene: TRBJ2-2; V gene: TRBV6-6; CDR3 protein: CASTQGPNTGELFF; CDR3 DNA: TGTGCCAGCACGCAGGGTCCCAACACCGGGGAGCTGTTTTTT
clone size: few; D gene: NA; J gene: TRBJ2-3; V gene: TRBV6-5; CDR3 protein: CASSSDWAQYF; CDR3 DNA: TGTGCCAGCTCTAGCGATTGGGCGCAGTATTTT
clone size: many; D gene: NA; J gene: TRBJ1-6; V gene: TRBV7-9; CDR3 protein: CASSVQGNSPLHF; CDR3 DNA: TGTGCCAGCAGCGTACAGGGAAATTCACCCCTCCACTTT
clone size: once; D gene: NA; J gene: TRBJ2-1; V gene: TRBV5-4; CDR3 protein: CASSFGDLERFQFF; CDR3 DNA: TGTGCCAGCAGCTTTGGAGATCTGGAAAGGTTTCAGTTCTTC
clone size: few; D gene: NA; J gene: TRBJ2-2; V gene: TRBV7-6; CDR3 protein: CASSLGQGGPGELFF; CDR3 DNA: TGTGCCAGCAGCTTAGGGCAGGGGGGACCCGGGGAGCTGTTTTTT
clone size: NA; D gene: NA; J gene: TRBJ2-5; V gene: TRBV7-3; CDR3 protein: CASSLTGGAETQYF; CDR3 DNA: TGTGCCAGCAGCTTAACGGGGGGAGCAGAGACCCAGTACTTC
clone size: NA; D gene: TRBD2; J gene: TRBJ2-1; V gene: TRBV18; CDR3 protein: CASSPTSGRAEQFF; CDR3 DNA: TGTGCCAGCTCACCGACTAGCGGGAGGGCTGAGCAGTTCTTC
clone size: NA; D gene: NA; J gene: TRBJ2-1; V gene: TRBV27; CDR3 protein: CASSQQSSYNEQFF; CDR3 DNA: TGTGCCAGCAGCCAACAGAGCTCCTACAATGAGCAGTTCTTC
clone size: NA; D gene: NA; J gene: TRBJ1-4; V gene: TRBV18; CDR3 protein: CASSEFTGATNEKLFF; CDR3 DNA: TGTGCCAGCTCCGAATTCACAGGAGCAACTAATGAAAAACTGTTTTTT
clone size: NA; D gene: NA; J gene: TRBJ1-6; V gene: TRBV5-4; CDR3 protein: CASSLDQTISPLHF; CDR3 DNA: TGTGCCAGCAGCTTGGATCAGACAATTTCACCCCTCCACTTT
clone size: NA; D gene: TRBD1; J gene: TRBJ2-7; V gene: TRBV11-3; CDR3 protein: CASSRRQGTPPLYYEQYF; CDR3 DNA: TGTGCCAGCAGCCGTCGACAGGGGACCCCCCCCCTCTACTACGAGCAGTACTTC
clone size: few; D gene: TRBD1; J gene: TRBJ2-7; V gene: TRBV6-1; CDR3 protein: CASSEGAGTGNYEQYF; CDR3 DNA: TGTGCCAGCAGTGAAGGGGCCGGGACAGGGAACTACGAGCAGTACTTC
clone size: NA; D gene: NA; J gene: TRBJ2-7; V gene: TRBV6-1; CDR3 protein: CASSEARTDTGYEQYF; CDR3 DNA: TGTGCCAGCAGTGAAGCGCGGACGGACACCGGCTACGAGCAGTACTTC
clone size: NA; D gene: TRBD2; J gene: TRBJ2-7; V gene: TRBV28; CDR3 protein: CASSLGLAGSYEQYF; CDR3 DNA: TGTGCCAGCAGTTTGGGACTAGCGGGATCGTACGAGCAGTACTTC
clone size: NA; D gene: TRBD1; J gene: TRBJ1-5; V gene: TRBV18; CDR3 protein: CASTSGTGHSNQPQHF; CDR3 DNA: TGTGCCAGCACATCGGGGACAGGCCATAGCAATCAGCCCCAGCATTTT
clone size: NA; D gene: TRBD1; J gene: TRBJ2-5; V gene: TRBV5-4; CDR3 protein: CASSPVQGQGETQYF; CDR3 DNA: TGTGCCAGCAGCCCGGTTCAGGGACAGGGAGAGACCCAGTACTTC
clone size: NA; D gene: NA; J gene: TRBJ1-2; V gene: TRBV27; CDR3 protein: CASSSTGQSYTF; CDR3 DNA: TGTGCCAGCAGTTCTACAGGACAGAGCTACACCTTC
clone size: NA; D gene: NA; J gene: TRBJ1-1; V gene: TRBV7-9; CDR3 protein: CASSYGVVENGEAFF; CDR3 DNA: TGTGCCAGCAGCTACGGGGTGGTGGAGAACGGTGAAGCTTTCTTT
clone size: NA; D gene: TRBD2; J gene: TRBJ2-5; V gene: TRBV4-1; CDR3 protein: CASSPGASGSRETQYF; CDR3 DNA: TGCGCCAGCAGCCCGGGGGCTAGCGGGAGTCGGGAGACCCAGTACTTC
clone size: once; D gene: TRBD1; J gene: TRBJ2-2; V gene: TRBV5-1; CDR3 protein: CASSSGQGWANTGELFF; CDR3 DNA: TGCGCCAGCAGCTCGGGACAGGGGTGGGCGAACACCGGGGAGCTGTTTTTT
clone size: NA; D gene: NA; J gene: TRBJ1-3; V gene: TRBV5-8; CDR3 protein: CASSLTPGWDSGNTIYF; CDR3 DNA: TGTGCCAGCAGCTTGACACCGGGGTGGGACTCTGGAAACACCATATATTTT